These T cell receptor beta chains were read from a single sample in a study of CD4 T cells in relation to SARS-CoV-2 and coronaviruses. Antigens for these TCRs are unknown. The table came from immunoSEQ multiplex PCR; TCRdb's copy has only in-frame clones and leaves some out. This sample carries some 20,000 clones, about 72% of them seen once, and the ten largest clones take approximately 19%. The sample comprised CD4+ T cells from PBMCs, cultured in vitro. The receptors originated from a human donor in good health. The CDR3 runs from the conserved cysteine through the conserved F or W. The D gene is left open where the match is weak. Not all rows give a size; the values are once, few, many and, for expanded clones, a class.

v_gene	j_gene	abundance	d_gene	CDR3nt	CDR3aa
TRBV6-2/TRBV6-3	TRBJ2-1	.	TRBD1	TGTGCCAGCAGTTACTCGACAGGGGCGGGCGCGTCCTACAATGAGCAGTTCTTC	CASSYSTGAGASYNEQFF
TRBV7-6	TRBJ2-1	.	.	TGTGCCAGCAGCTTAGCGGCCTTAGCGGAGTACAATGAGCAGTTCTTC	CASSLAALAEYNEQFF
TRBV25-1	TRBJ2-2	.	TRBD1	TGTGCCAGCAGTGGACAGGGGGACACCGGGGAGCTGTTTTTT	CASSGQGDTGELFF
TRBV20-1	TRBJ2-1	.	.	TGCAGTGCTAGGCATCACAATGAGCAGTTCTTC	CSARHHNEQFF
TRBV3-1/TRBV3-2	TRBJ2-7	.	TRBD2	TGTGCCAGCAGTCCCACAGGCAGCGGGAGGGCCGAGTACTTC	CASSPTGSGRAEYF
TRBV2	TRBJ2-4	few	TRBD2	TGTGCCAGCAGTGAACGGAGGGAGGGCCCGTACATTCAGTACTTC	CASSERREGPYIQYF
TRBV6-5	TRBJ2-7	.	.	TGTGCCAGCGGCCAAGGCAGGGAGCAGTACTTC	CASGQGREQYF
TRBV5-1	TRBJ2-3	few	.	TGCGCCAGCAGCTCCGAGACAGATACGCAGTATTTT	CASSSETDTQYF
TRBV30	TRBJ2-7	.	TRBD1	TGTGCCTGGAGTGTATCGGGACAGGGGGCCTACGAGCAGTACTTC	CAWSVSGQGAYEQYF
TRBV7-9	TRBJ2-1	.	.	TGTGCCAGCAGCCCGCAGGTCAGGGCGTTTGGGCAGTTCTTC	CASSPQVRAFGQFF
TRBV5-1	TRBJ2-5	.	TRBD2	TGCGCCAGCAGCTTGGGGACGCTAGCGGGAGACTACCAAGAGACCCAGTACTTC	CASSLGTLAGDYQETQYF
TRBV5-1	TRBJ2-3	.	.	TGCGCCAGCAGCGCACAGGGAGGTGGGACAGATACGCAGTATTTT	CASSAQGGGTDTQYF
TRBV7-8	TRBJ2-1	.	.	TGTGCCAGCAGCGTAGGGGGTCTTTCCAATGAGCAGTTCTTC	CASSVGGLSNEQFF
TRBV19	TRBJ2-4	.	.	TGTGCCAGTAGTGACCAGGTCCCCAGGTACATTCAGTACTTC	CASSDQVPRYIQYF
TRBV19	TRBJ1-2	.	.	TGTGCCAGTTCCCCTGCCGGGGCCCAGGGCTATGGCTACACCTTC	CASSPAGAQGYGYTF
TRBV7-8	TRBJ2-7	.	TRBD1	TGTGCCAGCAGCTTAGGTTCATTGGGACAGAACTACGAGCAGTACTTC	CASSLGSLGQNYEQYF
TRBV14	TRBJ2-2	few	.	TGTGCCAGCAGCCCGAACAAAAACACCGGGGAGCTGTTTTTT	CASSPNKNTGELFF
TRBV28	TRBJ2-1	.	.	TGTGCCAGCAGTTTAACCGGGACGGGGACGGGGAATGAGCAGTTCTTC	CASSLTGTGTGNEQFF
TRBV7-3	TRBJ2-1	.	TRBD2	TGTGCCAGCAGTCCTCCGGGGGGTAATGAGCAGTTCTTC	CASSPPGGNEQFF
TRBV6-6	TRBJ1-2	.	TRBD1	TGTGCCAGCACCTCTGGACAGGATATTCCTAACTATGGCTACACCTTC	CASTSGQDIPNYGYTF
TRBV5-1	TRBJ2-5	.	.	TGCGCCAGCAGCGGAGGACAGTACCAAGAGACCCAGTACTTC	CASSGGQYQETQYF
TRBV19	TRBJ1-3	.	TRBD1	TGTGCCAGTAGTACCGCCGGGACAGGGTACGGAAACACCATATATTTT	CASSTAGTGYGNTIYF
TRBV2	TRBJ1-6	.	TRBD1	TGTGCCAGCAGTGAATGGGACAGGGGGGCCTACCGCTCACCCCTCCACTTT	CASSEWDRGAYRSPLHF
TRBV3-1/TRBV3-2	TRBJ1-2	.	TRBD1	TGTGCCAGCAGCGCCGACAGGGCTAACTATGGCTACACCTTC	CASSADRANYGYTF
TRBV7-6	TRBJ2-2	once	TRBD2	TGTGCCAGCAGCTTATTGGGGCTTAGCGGGAGAGAGACCGGGGAGCTGTTTTTT	CASSLLGLSGRETGELFF
TRBV11-2	TRBJ1-1	.	.	TGTGCCAGCGGCGCTGGAGAAGCTTTCTTT	CASGAGEAFF
TRBV24-1	TRBJ2-1	few	TRBD1	TGTGCCACCAGTGGCCGTACCGGGACAGAGCTTGATGAGCAGTTCTTC	CATSGRTGTELDEQFF
TRBV5-1	TRBJ2-1	.	.	TGCGCCAGCAGCTTCGTTGCCGGAAGCTCCTACAATGAGCAGTTCTTC	CASSFVAGSSYNEQFF
TRBV15	TRBJ2-7	once	.	TGTGCCATAGCGGAGGCACACTCCTACGAGCAGTACTTC	CAIAEAHSYEQYF
TRBV30	TRBJ2-7	.	.	TGTGCCTGGAGCCCAGGAGGGCCCGAGCAGTACTTC	CAWSPGGPEQYF
TRBV5-1	TRBJ2-2	.	TRBD2	TGCGCCAGCAGCTTAAGCGGGGTGGAGCTGTTTTTT	CASSLSGVELFF
TRBV10-3	TRBJ2-7	.	.	TGTGCCATCAGCCGATCGGAGAACTACGAGCAGTACTTC	CAISRSENYEQYF
TRBV9	TRBJ2-3	.	TRBD2	TGTGCCAGCAACCTGGGCGGGAGTACAGATACGCAGTATTTT	CASNLGGSTDTQYF
TRBV10-3	TRBJ1-3	.	.	TGTGCCATCGATACAGGGAACACTGGAAACACCATATATTTT	CAIDTGNTGNTIYF
TRBV11-3	TRBJ1-1	.	.	TGTGCCAGCAGCTCCCGAAGGAACACTGAAGCTTTCTTT	CASSSRRNTEAFF
TRBV2	TRBJ2-3	once	TRBD2	TGTGCCAGCAGTCCTAGCGGGAGTACCGCAGATACGCAGTATTTT	CASSPSGSTADTQYF
TRBV6-5	TRBJ2-1	.	.	TGTGCCAGCAGCCCGGGGAATGAGCAGTTCTTC	CASSPGNEQFF
TRBV29-1	TRBJ1-5	.	.	TGCAGCGTTGGAGGGGTAAATCAGCCCCAGCATTTT	CSVGGVNQPQHF
TRBV5-1	TRBJ2-7	.	TRBD2	TGCGCCAGCAGCAACGGACTAGCGGGATTGGAGCAGTACTTC	CASSNGLAGLEQYF
TRBV6-6	TRBJ1-2	once	.	TGTGCCAGCAAGATAGACACAGGAAACTATGGCTACACCTTC	CASKIDTGNYGYTF
TRBV30	TRBJ2-3	.	.	TGTGCCAGGACAGACCCGGACTCCCGCCAAGATACGCAGTATTTT	CARTDPDSRQDTQYF
TRBV7-9	TRBJ1-1	few	.	TGTGCCAGCAGCTTAGCGTTCGCGGCGAACACTGAAGCTTTCTTT	CASSLAFAANTEAFF
TRBV9	TRBJ1-4	.	.	TGTGCCAGCAGCCCCTGGAAGGGGTCGACTGAAAAACTGTTTTTT	CASSPWKGSTEKLFF
TRBV9	TRBJ1-5	.	.	TGTGCCAGCAGCCCAACTGACAATCAGCCCCAGCATTTT	CASSPTDNQPQHF
TRBV5-1	TRBJ2-1	.	TRBD1	TGCGCCAGCAGCCTGGGACAGCTCTACAATGAGCAGTTCTTC	CASSLGQLYNEQFF
TRBV2	TRBJ1-5	.	.	TGTGCCAGCAGTGAAGATCAGCCCCAGCATTTT	CASSEDQPQHF
TRBV29-1	TRBJ2-3	.	TRBD2	TGCAGCGTTGTAGTTAGCGGGAGATCGCCAGATACGCAGTATTTT	CSVVVSGRSPDTQYF
TRBV5-1	TRBJ1-6	once	.	TGCGCCAGCAGCCTGGCCGGAGGGAAGGTCGTTTCACCCCTCCACTTT	CASSLAGGKVVSPLHF
TRBV18	TRBJ1-1	.	.	TGTGCCAGCTCACCTCTCCGGGACACAGAACCCCTGTTT	CASSPLRDTEPLF
TRBV19	TRBJ2-5	.	.	TGTGCCAGTAGTACCACCTGGGGGGGGCTCAGGGAGACCCAGTACTTC	CASSTTWGGLRETQYF
TRBV24-1	TRBJ2-6	.	.	TGTGCCACCAGTGGAGTAATCTCTGGGGCCAACGTCCTGACTTTC	CATSGVISGANVLTF
TRBV29-1	TRBJ2-1	once	TRBD2	TGCAGCGTTGGGTGGGGGGGAAATGAGCAGTTCTTC	CSVGWGGNEQFF
TRBV15	TRBJ2-7	.	TRBD2	TGTGCCACCAGCAGAGAGGGCGGGGGACCCTACGAGCAGTACTTC	CATSREGGGPYEQYF
TRBV6-5	TRBJ2-3	.	.	TGTGCCAGCAGTTACGTTGGGCTAGGCACAGATACGCAGTATTTT	CASSYVGLGTDTQYF
TRBV24-1	TRBJ2-5	.	TRBD2	TGTGCCACCAGTGATTCGTGGGGGACTATAACCCAGTACTTC	CATSDSWGTITQYF